One sample yielded the 29 T cell receptor beta chains listed below, sequenced in a study of control samples from healthy donors and cancer patients. The repertoire was sequenced with immunoSEQ multiplex PCR; TCRdb's copy has only in-frame clones and lacks some. The sample yields 150,000 or so clones, approximately 86% seen once. Source material: blood. All receptors come from a woman in her 30s in good health.

Here the CDR3 DNA reads TGCGCCAGCAGCTCTGGACTGGCGAACACCGGGGAGCTGTTTTTT. Translated, it gives CASSSGLANTGELFF. The rearrangement links TRBV5-1 to TRBJ2-2; possibly TRBD2 for D (5 bases). Trimming took off 3 bases at V and 0 bases at J, with 9 bases between the two ends. Germline CDR1 SGHRS, CDR2 YFSETQ. This CDR3 region has 15 residues.

The chain joins TRBV10-2 to TRBJ2-2; TRBD2 agrees at 9 bases. Trimming at V came to 9 bases and at J to 3 bases, leaving 5 bases not matched to a gene. Germline lookup yields CDR1 WSHSY and CDR2 SAAADI. CDR3 size: 14 residues. As DNA, the CDR3 is TGCGCCAGTAGTAGCGGGGGAGACACCGGGGAGCTGTTTTTT. Its translation: CASSSGGDTGELFF.

The CDR3 bases are TGCGCCAGCAGCCTCAATGAAGGCGAGCAGTACTTC. Translating it yields CASSLNEGEQYF. The genes are TRBV5-1 and TRBJ2-7; no definite D call. This CDR3 region has 12 residues. Trimming cost V 4 bases and J 6 bases, with 11 bases left between them. Germline CDR1 SGHRS, CDR2 YFSETQ.

The genes are TRBV7-9 and TRBJ1-1; 7 bases are shared with TRBD1. Trimming removed 1 base from V and 11 bases from J; junction bases left unmatched: 16. The CDR3 runs to 16 residues. The germline CDR1 and CDR2 sequences are SEHNR and FQNEAQ (reference sequence). CDR3 coding DNA: TGTGCCAGCAGCTTAGGGAGAGGGGGCCCCGAGGATTCGGCTTTCTTT. It specifies CASSLGRGGPEDSAFF.

Written as DNA, the CDR3 is TGTGCCACCAGTGATGCCGGGGAGCTGTTTTTT. This translates into CATSDAGELFF. J is TRBJ2-2 and V is TRBV24-1; D not certain. Trimming pared 3 bases from V and 6 bases from J, leaving 1 base between. This CDR3 has 11 amino acids. The germline gives CDR1 KGHDR, CDR2 SFDVKD.

This chain connects TRBV6-5 to TRBJ2-7, with D perhaps TRBD2 (5 bases). The CDR3 runs to 12 residues. V was pared by 5 bases and J by 5 bases, with 10 bases between. Germline V gene data show CDR1 as MNHEY and CDR2 as SVGAGI. The CDR3 spells CASSNAGHEQYF. The DNA of the CDR3 is TGTGCCAGCAGTAACGCGGGCCACGAGCAGTACTTC.

The chain uses TRBV11-2 and TRBJ1-2; D gene ambiguous. The CDR3 spans 11 residues. Between the trimmed V and J ends, which lost 4 bases and 4 bases, there was a span of 4 bases. CDR1 SGHAT and CDR2 FQNNGV come from the germline V gene. The CDR3 DNA follows: TGTGCCAGCAGCTCCATCTATGGCTACACCTTC. This gives the protein CASSSIYGYTF.

The rearrangement uses TRBV6-4 and TRBJ2-7; D is unclear. The CDR3 consists of 15 residues. CDR1 MRHNA and CDR2 SNTAGT come from the germline V gene. V shed 9 bases and J shed 0 bases, with 18 bases lying between them. CDR3: CARASLDCASYEQYV. CDR3 bases: TGTGCCAGAGCTTCGCTCGACTGCGCCTCCTACGAGCAGTACGTC.

J is TRBJ2-2 and V is TRBV11-3; a possible D gene is TRBD2 (5 bases). CDR1 and CDR2 from the germline V gene are SGHNT and YENEEA. Trimming took off 1 base at V and 2 bases at J, with 8 bases between the two ends. The CDR3 runs 15 residues. The CDR3 DNA sequence: TGTGCCAGCAGCTTAGTCCGGGGAAACACCGGGGAGCTGTTTTTT. Its protein is CASSLVRGNTGELFF.

The J gene is TRBJ2-1, the V gene TRBV28; no clear D gene. Germline V gene lookup returns CDR1 MDHEN and CDR2 SYDVKM. The CDR3 consists of 16 residues. Trimming left V 5 bases short and J 3 bases short, with 17 bases between. CDR3 DNA: TGTGCCAGCAGTACAACCGCCGTCCTCCTCTACAATGAGCAGTTCTTC. It yields the protein CASSTTAVLLYNEQFF. The full variable domain, rest sourced from reference TRBV28 and TRBJ2-1, is DVKVTQSSRYLVKRTGEKVFLECVQDMDHENMFWYRQDPGLGLRLIYFSYDVKMKEKGDIPEGYSVSREKKERFSLILESASTNQTSMYLCASSTTAVLLYNEQFFGPGTRLTVL.

The J gene is TRBJ2-2, the V gene TRBV4-2, with D hard to call. CDR1 is LGHNA and CDR2 is YNFKEQ in the germline V gene. V was shortened by 4 bases and J by 6 bases, with 24 bases between the two germline ends. There are 18 residues in the CDR3. In DNA, the CDR3 is TGTGCCAGCAGCCCCCAAAACTTAGTGACTGGTAATTCCGGGGAGCTGTTTTTT. Translation: CASSPQNLVTGNSGELFF.

This chain links TRBV28 with TRBJ2-2, with D possibly TRBD1 on 6 matching bases. Germline V CDR1 and CDR2: MDHEN, SYDVKM. V lost 6 bases and J lost 6, with 17 bases in between. The CDR3 sequence is 15 residues long. The CDR3 sequence: CASSPGDRVAGELFF. In nucleotides, the CDR3 is TGTGCCAGCAGCCCAGGGGATCGGGTTGCCGGGGAGCTGTTTTTT.

The chain employs TRBV10-3 and TRBJ2-7; D gene uncertain. The CDR3 loop spans 12 amino acids. Deletions cut 6 bases from V and 5 bases from J, with 11 bases between. In germline, CDR1 is ENHRY, CDR2 SYGVKD. CDR3 region: CAISSTRDEQYF. The CDR3 nucleotides read TGTGCCATCAGCTCCACCCGGGACGAGCAGTACTTC.

The chain has TRBV5-1 and TRBJ1-2; 7 positions agree with TRBD1. Trimming cost V 0 bases and J 3 bases; bases outside gene matches: 5. CDR1 and CDR2 (germline): SGHRS, YFSETQ. CDR3 length: 15 amino acids. The CDR3 is CASSLGTGADYGYTF. The CDR3 DNA is TGCGCCAGCAGCTTGGGGACAGGCGCGGACTATGGCTACACCTTC.

The gene calls are TRBV6-4 and TRBJ1-1; D not resolved. V was shortened by 7 bases and J by 4 bases, with 19 bases between the two germline ends. From germline, CDR1 is MRHNA and CDR2 SNTAGT. This CDR3 is 15 amino acids long. DNA for the CDR3: TGTGCCAGCACCTTAGACCGAACCTCGAGCACTGAAGCTTTCTTT. Translated: CASTLDRTSSTEAFF.

The V gene is TRBV13, the J gene TRBJ1-5, with D perhaps TRBD1 (6 bases). This CDR3 region has 17 residues. V was cut by 0 bases and J by 7 bases, with 19 bases left in between. Germline CDR1 is PRHDT and CDR2 is FYEKMQ (reference sequence). CDR3 amino acids: CASSLGTKTGLGQPQHF. CDR3 sequence (DNA): TGTGCCAGCAGCTTAGGAACTAAAACAGGGCTCGGCCAGCCCCAGCATTTT. Full variable domain (remainder filled in from reference TRBV13 and TRBJ1-5): AAGVIQSPRHLIKEKRETATLKCYPIPRHDTVYWYQQGPGQDPQFLISFYEKMQSDKGSIPDRFSAQQFSDYHSELNMSSLELGDSALYFCASSLGTKTGLGQPQHFGDGTRLSIL.

The J gene is TRBJ1-3, the V gene TRBV2; TRBD1 matches at 12 bases. J lost 1 base, V lost 6 bases, and 13 bases had no gene match. Germline V gives CDR1 SNHLY, CDR2 FYNNEI. This CDR3 region has 19 residues. The CDR3 reads CASRPLRDRGRGSGNTIYF. The CDR3 coding sequence is TGTGCCAGCAGGCCGCTCCGGGACAGGGGGCGAGGGTCTGGAAACACCATATATTTT. Based on the CDR3 plus reference TRBV2 and TRBJ1-3, the full variable domain is EPEVTQTPSHQVTQMGQEVILRCVPISNHLYFYWYRQILGQKVEFLVSFYNNEISEKSEIFDDQFSVERPDGSNFTLKIRSTKLEDSAMYFCASRPLRDRGRGSGNTIYFGEGSWLTVV.

This clone came up once. V usage is TRBV24-1 and J usage is TRBJ1-1, with D possibly matching TRBD1 (6 bases). Deletions cut 4 bases from V and 9 bases from J, with 11 bases between. Looked up from germline, CDR1 is KGHDR and CDR2 is SFDVKD. The CDR3 is 12 residues long. CDR3 coding DNA: TGTGCCACCAGTGACACCGGGACACAAGCTTTCTTT. Amino acid sequence: CATSDTGTQAFF.

CDR3 sequence (DNA): TGTGCCAGCAGCCAAGTACAGGGGGCTGGCACTGAAGCTTTCTTT. This codes for CASSQVQGAGTEAFF. The chain links TRBV14 to TRBJ1-1; 9 bases are shared with TRBD1. Germline CDR1 is SGHDN and CDR2 is FVKESK. V lost 1 base and J lost 4; bases outside the gene matches: 4. This CDR3 spans 15 amino acids.

This clone was seen a single time. The chain recombines TRBV5-6 with TRBJ1-6; D gene uncertain. Germline CDR1 SGHDT, CDR2 YYEEEE. The CDR3 has 16 amino acids. V dropped 3 bases and J dropped 9 bases, with 19 bases sitting between them. CDR3 nucleotide sequence: TGTGCCAGCAGCTCTCCTAGAAAGACGTGGAGTTCACCCCTCCACTTT. Protein product: CASSSPRKTWSSPLHF.

This chain links TRBV25-1 with TRBJ1-2; perhaps TRBD1 as D (5 bases). The CDR3 spans 14 residues. Between the trimmed V and J ends, which lost 2 bases and 4 bases, there was a span of 11 bases. Germline loops: CDR1 MGHDK, CDR2 SYGVNS. The CDR3 DNA is TGTGCCAGCAGTGAACAGGGTTTCGGCTATGGCTACACCTTC. This sequence encodes CASSEQGFGYGYTF.

The CDR3 loop reads CASMAPTAGVGNEQFF. The CDR3 DNA reads as TGTGCCAGTATGGCCCCCACAGCAGGGGTCGGAAATGAGCAGTTCTTC. J is TRBJ2-1 and V is TRBV19, with D possibly matching TRBD1 (6 bases). Trimming removed 7 bases from V and 7 bases from J, with 23 bases in between. CDR3 length: 16 residues. Germline values: CDR1 LNHDA, CDR2 SQIVND (reference sequence).

The chain carries TRBV3-1 (or the pseudogene TRBV3-2) and TRBJ2-2, with D perhaps TRBD2 (6 bases). CDR1 is LGHDT, CDR2 YNNKEL, per germline (reference sequence). V lost 2 bases and J 6 bases, leaving 31 bases between the germline ends. This CDR3 contains 21 residues. The CDR3, as DNA: TGTGCCAGCAGCCAAAAGATCCGATGGTCCTCTAGCGTAGAGTCCGCCGGGGAGCTGTTTTTT. It translates to CASSQKIRWSSSVESAGELFF.

This clone was recorded a few times. The chain combines TRBV6-1 with TRBJ2-5, with 9 bases that match TRBD2. Germline V gives CDR1 MNHNS, CDR2 SASEGT. The trim removed 2 bases at V and 7 bases at J, leaving 8 bases unmatched. The CDR3 totals 15 residues. The DNA of the CDR3 is TGTGCCAGCAGTGAACTGCGACTAGCGGACCGGACCCAGTACTTC. This codes for CASSELRLADRTQYF.

This clone was observed a few times. The chain carries TRBV6-5 and TRBJ1-1, with D hard to call. The CDR3 extends over 11 amino acids. CDR1 is MNHEY and CDR2 is SVGAGI in the germline V gene. The ends were cut back, 6 bases at V and 6 bases at J, with 8 bases in the middle. For the CDR3, the DNA is TGTGCCAGCAGCTCACGCTCTGAAGCTTTCTTT. Translation gives CASSSRSEAFF.

This sequence joins TRBV24-1 and TRBJ2-3; 8 bases align to TRBD2. The CDR3 has 15 amino acids. Germline lookup yields CDR1 KGHDR and CDR2 SFDVKD. With V trimmed by 2 bases and J by 4 bases, 4 bases remained unmatched. The CDR3 sequence: CATSDSRGGADTQYF. In DNA form, the CDR3 reads TGTGCCACCAGTGATTCTCGGGGGGGCGCAGATACGCAGTATTTT.

The rearrangement links TRBV6-6 to TRBJ1-2; D remains unclear. From germline, CDR1 is MNHNY and CDR2 SVGAGI (reference sequence). V was shortened by 0 bases and J by 8 bases, with 4 bases between the two germline ends. This CDR3 spans 11 amino acids. CDR3 protein: CASSYSYGYTF. The CDR3, as DNA: TGTGCCAGCAGTTACTCCTACGGCTACACCTTC.

The chain is built from TRBV6-5 and TRBJ1-1; D gene uncertain. CDR3 length: 10 amino acids. Germline V lookup: CDR1 MNHEY, CDR2 SVGAGI. V dropped 6 bases and J dropped 11 bases, with 10 bases sitting between them. The DNA of the CDR3 is TGTGCCAGCAGACTGGGCGAGGCTTTCTTT. It is translated as CASRLGEAFF.

J is TRBJ2-3 and V is TRBV4-1; weak D call: TRBD1 (6 bases). The CDR3 is made up of 13 amino acids. Germline values: CDR1 MGHRA, CDR2 YSYEKL. V gave up 2 bases and J gave up 3 bases, with 6 bases separating them. The CDR3 here is CASSQQGTDTQYF. The CDR3 DNA reads TGCGCCAGCAGCCAACAGGGGACAGATACGCAGTATTTT.